The rows below give T cell receptor beta chains drawn from one sample of a study of T cells in Graves' hyperthyroidism and ophthalmopathy. Via MiXCR, TCRdb re-called the multiplex PCR reads, giving one row per CDR3 protein. There are approximately 690,000 distinct CDR3 sequences in the sample; less than 25% occur only once, and roughly a third lies in the top ten. Sequencing input: blood. All receptors derive from a man in his thirties or forties with Graves' ophthalmopathy. CDR3s include the opening cysteine and the closing phenylalanine or tryptophan. D genes are given only for firm matches. The size field is filled for only some rows; it gives once, few, many or a size class.

cdr3_nt cdr3_aa cdr3_length j_call d_call v_call clone_size
TGTGCCAGCAGCAACCGGGACAGGCATTATGGCTACACCTTC CASSNRDRHYGYTF 14 TRBJ1-2 TRBD1 TRBV7-2 -
TGTGCCAGCAGTCCGCAGAGGGCTAGCGGGAGAGGGGGTGAGCAGTTCTTC CASSPQRASGRGGEQFF 17 TRBJ2-1 TRBD2 TRBV12-3/TRBV12-4 many
TGTGCCAGCAGCTCACAGAGTGGGGCTAGCGTCGCGTGGGAGCAGTACTTC CASSSQSGASVAWEQYF 17 TRBJ2-7 - TRBV7-2 few
TGCGCCAGCACCTCCACCGGGACCCCCAACACCGGGGAGCTGTTTTTT CASTSTGTPNTGELFF 16 TRBJ2-2 - TRBV5-1 many
TGTGCCAGCAGTAGGGCAGGAAATAACTATGGCTACACCTTC CASSRAGNNYGYTF 14 TRBJ1-2 - TRBV28 many
TGTGCCAGCAGCGCCACTAGCGGGAGGGGCACAGATACGCAGTATTTT CASSATSGRGTDTQYF 16 TRBJ2-3 TRBD2 TRBV7-2 few
TGTGCCTGTCCGGGACAGGGCTACGAGCAGTACTTC CACPGQGYEQYF 12 TRBJ2-7 TRBD1 TRBV30 -
TGTGCCATCAGAGGCGGGACCTACGAGCAGTACTTC CAIRGGTYEQYF 12 TRBJ2-7 - TRBV10-3 many
TGCAGTGCTTCGGTAGCGGGCACAGATACGCAGTATTTT CSASVAGTDTQYF 13 TRBJ2-3 - TRBV20-1 -
TGTGCCAGCAGCGATCCCGGGACAGGGGTCAATGAGCAGTTCTTC CASSDPGTGVNEQFF 15 TRBJ2-1 TRBD1 TRBV3-1 many
TGTGCCAGCAGGCGGGACAGGGACCATAGCAATCAGCCCCAGCATTTT CASRRDRDHSNQPQHF 16 TRBJ1-5 TRBD1 TRBV2 -
TGCAGCGTTCTCGGCAGGGAAAACTCTGGAAACACCATATATTTT CSVLGRENSGNTIYF 15 TRBJ1-3 - TRBV29-1 few
TGTGCCAGCACGAGTCGGAAGGAACTCAATCAGCCCCAGCATTTT CASTSRKELNQPQHF 15 TRBJ1-5 - TRBV28 few
TGTGCCAGCAGCCTCAACGGGGCAGGAGGACGCTCACCCCTCCACTTT CASSLNGAGGRSPLHF 16 TRBJ1-6 - TRBV3-1 few
TGCAGTGCCTGGCCGGGACTAGCGGGAGCTGGGGAGACCCAGTACTTC CSAWPGLAGAGETQYF 16 TRBJ2-5 TRBD2 TRBV20-1 many
TGTGCCAGCAGTTGGACGTACAATGAGCAGTTCTTC CASSWTYNEQFF 12 TRBJ2-1 - TRBV3-1 many
TGCGCCAGCAGCCAGGAGGCTTGGGGACGGGGAAATGAAAAACTGTTTTTT CASSQEAWGRGNEKLFF 17 TRBJ1-4 - TRBV4-1 -
TGTGCCAGCAGTCCCTTAATCGGGACTAGTATCCACAATGAGCAGTTCTTC CASSPLIGTSIHNEQFF 17 TRBJ2-1 TRBD2 TRBV27 few
TGTGCCAGCAGCATAGACGTGGGAGGGAGGGATGAGCAGTTCTTC CASSIDVGGRDEQFF 15 TRBJ2-1 TRBD2 TRBV11-3 -
TGTGCCAGCAGCTTCCCCGGATACAAGGAGACCCAGTACTTC CASSFPGYKETQYF 14 TRBJ2-5 - TRBV7-2 many
TGTGCCAGCAGTTCCCACAGGGACAGTAGTTCACCCCTCCACTTT CASSSHRDSSSPLHF 15 TRBJ1-6 TRBD1 TRBV12-3/TRBV12-4 few
TGTGCCAGCAGCTTAGCGGAGGGAGTATACGAGCAGTACTTC CASSLAEGVYEQYF 14 TRBJ2-7 - TRBV11-2 many
TGCAGTGCTTCCAAAGGCAGGGAAAGGCTGTTCTTC CSASKGRERLFF 12 TRBJ2-1 - TRBV20-1 few
TGTGCCAGCAGGCAGGGGGCCGACTACGAGCAGTACTTC CASRQGADYEQYF 13 TRBJ2-7 TRBD1 TRBV28 many
TGTGCCACGCGGGTCGGGACAGGAAAATATGGCTACACCTTC CATRVGTGKYGYTF 14 TRBJ1-2 TRBD1 TRBV6-1 few
TGCAGTGCTAGAGGAGGAATAGCGCAAAGCTCCTACAATGAGCAGTTCTTC CSARGGIAQSSYNEQFF 17 TRBJ2-1 - TRBV20-1 many
TGTGCCAGCAGTTACGCAACCGGGACAGGGTCGTTTAGCGCTCAGTACTTC CASSYATGTGSFSAQYF 17 TRBJ2-4 TRBD1 TRBV6-6 -
TGTGCCAGCAGCGGGCCCCAACTAGCGGGAGGGACAGATACGCAGTATTTT CASSGPQLAGGTDTQYF 17 TRBJ2-3 TRBD2 TRBV5-4 -
TGTGCCAGCAGTGAAACAGGGGTTTTGGAAAAACTGTTTTTT CASSETGVLEKLFF 14 TRBJ1-4 TRBD1 TRBV2 many
TGTGCCTGGAGCGGACAGGTCTATAATTCACCCCTCCACTTT CAWSGQVYNSPLHF 14 TRBJ1-6 TRBD1 TRBV30 many
TGTGCCAGCAGTGCTCCTAGCGGGACCCGCGAGCAGTACTTC CASSAPSGTREQYF 14 TRBJ2-7 TRBD2 TRBV28 many
TGTGCCAGCAGCTTAGTGGCGGGAGTTAGCACAGATACGCAGTATTTT CASSLVAGVSTDTQYF 16 TRBJ2-3 TRBD2 TRBV7-2 -
TGCGCCAGCAGCTCAACACGAGTCCAAGAGACCCAGTGCTTC CASSSTRVQETQCF 14 TRBJ2-5 - TRBV5-1 -
TGTGCCAGCATTATGACAGGGGGCTCGATGAACACTGAAGCTTTCTTT CASIMTGGSMNTEAFF 16 TRBJ1-1 TRBD1 TRBV6-1 few
TGTGCCAGCAGCTTGACTTGGGGACTAGCGGGAGCGAGCTCCTACAATGAGCAGTTCTTC CASSLTWGLAGASSYNEQFF 20 TRBJ2-1 TRBD2 TRBV5-4 -
TGTGCCAGCAGGGACAGCGTTCAGCCCCAGCATTTT CASRDSVQPQHF 12 TRBJ1-5 - TRBV6-2/TRBV6-3 -
TGTGCCAGCAGCTCCGCGGGGGCCTCCTACGAGCAGTACTTC CASSSAGASYEQYF 14 TRBJ2-7 - TRBV7-2 many
TGTGCCAGCAGCCAAGGATTTAGCGGGATTCAAGAGACCCAGTACTTC CASSQGFSGIQETQYF 16 TRBJ2-5 TRBD2 TRBV14 few
TGTGCCAGCCTGGGACTAGCGGGTCTCAACTCCTACGAGCAGTACTTC CASLGLAGLNSYEQYF 16 TRBJ2-7 TRBD2 TRBV7-3 -
TGTGCCAGCACCCAAACAGGGGGAGGGGATCAGCCCCAGCATTTT CASTQTGGGDQPQHF 15 TRBJ1-5 TRBD1 TRBV27 many
TGCGCCAGCAGCTTGGCCGGGGGGACCTCCTACGAGCAGTACTTC CASSLAGGTSYEQYF 15 TRBJ2-7 TRBD2 TRBV5-1 many
TGCGCCAGCAGCCAAGAGAGTGAGGGAAGGGCGGGCTACGAGCAGTACTTC CASSQESEGRAGYEQYF 17 TRBJ2-7 - TRBV4-1 -
TGCAGTGCTAGAGATAGAGGGACCATTTCTTACAATGAGCAGTTCTTC CSARDRGTISYNEQFF 16 TRBJ2-1 - TRBV20-1 few
TGTGCCAGCAGCACATGGGGGCGAGCTACAGATACGCAGTATTTT CASSTWGRATDTQYF 15 TRBJ2-3 - TRBV5-8 -
TGTGCCAGCACCCGCAGCGGGGCCCTTAGCACAGATACGCAGTATTTT CASTRSGALSTDTQYF 16 TRBJ2-3 TRBD2 TRBV7-2 few
TGCGCCAGTCTTGGACAGGGTGGCAATGAGCAGTTCTTC CASLGQGGNEQFF 13 TRBJ2-1 TRBD1 TRBV4-1 -
TGTGCCAGCAGCCCCTTGGACAGGGCATCCTATAATTCACCCCTCCACTTT CASSPLDRASYNSPLHF 17 TRBJ1-6 TRBD1 TRBV4-2 few
TGTGCCAGTAGTATCGGACAGCGTAGCAATCAGCCCCAGCATTTT CASSIGQRSNQPQHF 15 TRBJ1-5 - TRBV19 few
TGTGCCAGCAGTTACGCGGGACGGATGAACACCGGGGAGCTGTTTTTT CASSYAGRMNTGELFF 16 TRBJ2-2 - TRBV6-2/TRBV6-3 few
TGTGCCAGCAGCCAGGGACAGGGGGGCCCGATCTCCTACAATGAGCAGTTCTTC CASSQGQGGPISYNEQFF 18 TRBJ2-1 TRBD1 TRBV7-8 -